These 13 T cell receptor beta chains were all obtained from the same sample, sequenced in a study of T-cell memory formation after mild COVID-19. MiXCR was run by TCRdb on the 5' RACE reads, yielding one entry per CDR3 protein. The repertoire holds 45,000 to 65,000 distinct CDR3 sequences, with over 9% as singletons. Input material: PBMCs or a T cell subset sorted from them (not recorded which). The receptors originated from an adult woman who had mild COVID-19 (a few samples of this study predate the infection). Cell type and time point are not known.

This clonotype was picked up many times. The V and J genes are TRBV27 and TRBJ2-7; D might be TRBD1 (5 bases). Germline V gene data show CDR1 as MNHEY and CDR2 as SMNVEV (reference sequence). Trimming took 4 bases from V and 7 from J, leaving 20 bases between them. The CDR3 covers 15 residues. In DNA form, the CDR3 reads TGTGCCAGCAGTTCTTCAAGGCAGGGTAAAGGAGAGCAGTACTTC. As protein: CASSSSRQGKGEQYF.

This clonotype came up a few times. The V gene is TRBV5-5, the J gene TRBJ2-7; weak D call: TRBD1 (6 bases). V shed 6 bases and J shed 4 bases, with 20 bases lying between them. CDR3 size: 15 residues. The germline V gene encodes CDR1 SGHKS and CDR2 YYEKEE (reference sequence). CDR3 in amino acids: CASTRQASRVYEQYF. DNA of the CDR3: TGTGCCAGCACCCGACAGGCCTCCAGAGTTTACGAGCAGTACTTC.

CDR3 region: CASSFGTGGGKGSLHF. The CDR3 coding sequence is TGTGCCAGCAGCTTTGGGACAGGAGGTGGCAAAGGATCCCTCCACTTT. The rearrangement joins TRBV7-9 to TRBJ1-6; TRBD1 matches at 8 bases. Losses at the gene ends were 3 bases for V and 14 bases for J; bases not matched to a gene: 15. CDR1 SEHNR and CDR2 FQNEAQ come from the germline V gene (reference sequence). This CDR3 is built from 16 residues.

This clonotype was counted ten times or more. The rearrangement links TRBV7-8 to TRBJ2-2, with D possibly matching TRBD1 (6 bases). The CDR3 contains 16 residues. V shed 2 bases and J shed 6 bases, with 16 bases lying between them. Germline V gene sequence: CDR1 SGHVS, CDR2 FQNEAQ. DNA of the CDR3: TGTGCCAGCAGCTTAAAGGAAGGGGGAGTGGCCGGGGAGCTGTTTTTT. This encodes CASSLKEGGVAGELFF.

This clonotype appeared many times. The gene calls are TRBV5-1 and TRBJ2-3; D possibly corresponds to TRBD1 (5 bases). In germline, CDR1 is SGHRS, CDR2 YFSETQ. The CDR3 runs to 15 residues. The V gene lost 0 bases and the J gene lost 6 bases, with 14 bases spanning the gap. DNA for the CDR3: TGCGCCAGCAGCTTGGATGGACAAACTTTCGATACGCAGTATTTT. Amino acid sequence: CASSLDGQTFDTQYF.

In this sample, this clonotype turned up a few times. This chain uses TRBV12-3 or TRBV12-4 with TRBJ1-5, with D uncertain. V was shortened by 3 bases and J by 3 bases, with 6 bases between the two germline ends. The CDR3 length is 13 residues. The DNA for the CDR3 is TGTGCCAGCAGTTTGAGGGACAATCAGCCCCAGCATTTT. The encoded protein is CASSLRDNQPQHF.

The CDR3 protein is CASSTGRGLSRADTQYF. The CDR3, as DNA: TGTGCCAGTAGTACTGGCAGGGGGCTGAGTAGGGCCGATACGCAGTATTTT. The rearrangement links TRBV19 to TRBJ2-3; the match to TRBD1 covers 8 bases. Losses at the gene ends were 4 bases for V and 6 bases for J; bases not matched to a gene: 15. CDR3 size: 17 residues. Germline CDR1 reads LNHDA; CDR2 reads SQIVND (reference sequence).

This clonotype was observed many times. The chain carries TRBV7-2 and TRBJ1-1; D is uncertain. Germline lookup yields CDR1 SGHTA and CDR2 FQGNSA. The CDR3 loop spans 16 amino acids. The V and J ends lost 2 bases and 1 base respectively, with 14 bases between them. The chain's CDR3 is CASSLSWVRSNTEAFF. CDR3 sequence (DNA): TGTGCCAGCAGCTTAAGTTGGGTCAGATCGAACACTGAAGCTTTCTTT.

This clonotype was recorded a few times. The rearrangement links TRBV29-1 to TRBJ2-3, with unresolved D. This CDR3 region has 13 residues. Germline CDR1 reads SQVTM; CDR2 reads ANQGSEA. The ends were cut back, 5 bases at V and 0 bases at J, with 9 bases in the middle. This CDR3 is CSVRTASTDTQYF. CDR3 nucleotides: TGCAGCGTTCGAACAGCCAGCACAGATACGCAGTATTTT.

There are a few counts of this clonotype. The chain is built from TRBV6-1 and TRBJ1-5, with D tentatively TRBD1 (6 bases). CDR1 is MNHNS and CDR2 is SASEGT in the germline V gene. With 5 bases removed from V and 4 bases from J, the gap between germline ends came to 18 bases. The CDR3 contains 16 residues. CDR3 bases: TGTGCCAGCAGTCTGATCTGGGACACAGGGAATCAGCCCCAGCATTTT. This codes for CASSLIWDTGNQPQHF.

The sample holds many counts of this clonotype. The chain has TRBV7-6 and TRBJ2-1, with unresolved D. Germline V lookup: CDR1 SGHVS, CDR2 FNYEAQ. This CDR3 comprises 15 residues. V shed 4 bases and J shed 0 bases, with 10 bases lying between them. CDR3 loop: CASSSGAISYNEQFF. CDR3 nucleotide sequence: TGTGCCAGCAGCTCCGGCGCGATCTCCTACAATGAGCAGTTCTTC.

This clonotype has just one count. The chain recombines TRBV7-9 with TRBJ1-2; D remains ambiguous. CDR1 and CDR2 from the germline V gene are SEHNR and FQNEAQ (reference sequence). Trimming stripped 5 bases from V and 6 bases from J, with 13 bases between. The length of the CDR3 is 13 residues. CDR3 sequence (DNA): TGTGCCAGCAGCGGCGCCGGGTCTCATGGCTACACCTTC. Amino acids: CASSGAGSHGYTF.

This clonotype was seen a handful of times. The chain couples TRBV30 to TRBJ2-7; D is unclear. V was pared by 2 bases and J by 3 bases, with 5 bases between. The CDR3 consists of 11 residues. Germline assignment: CDR1 GTSNPN and CDR2 SVGIG (reference sequence). The CDR3 DNA is TGTGCCTGGAGTCCGGGCTACGAGCAGTACTTC. Protein product: CAWSPGYEQYF.